This T cell receptor beta chain was documented in a study of T-cell memory formation after mild COVID-19. Notes on the study in general: Among CD4+ contracting clones, most were CM and EM, and CD8+ ones EMRA.

CDR3 size: 13 residues. V was shortened by 1 base and J by 8 bases, with 9 bases between the two germline ends. Germline V gene data show CDR1 as LGHDT and CDR2 as YNNKEL (reference sequence). A few counts support this clonotype. Its antigen remains unknown. Via MiXCR, TCRdb re-called the 5' RACE reads, giving one row per CDR3 protein. The sample includes about 560,000 distinct CDR3 sequences, roughly 22% seen only once; the top ten take 7.5% to 9.5%. The specimen was PBMCs or a T cell subset sorted from them (not recorded which). V usage is TRBV3-1 and J usage is TRBJ2-1; D is possibly TRBD1 (6 bases). This receptor was taken from an adult woman who had mild COVID-19 (a few samples of this study predate the infection). Cell type and time point are not known. CDR3 residues: CASSQANRDEQFF. The DNA for the CDR3 is TGTGCCAGCAGCCAAGCCAACAGGGATGAGCAGTTCTTC.